Each of the 28 T cell receptor beta chains below was sequenced from the same sample in a study of vaccination and CD4 T cells after COVID-19. Cultured CD4+ T-cell DNA underwent Oncomine TCR Beta short-read sequencing. Using its own MiXCR run on the PCR reads, TCRdb lists one record per CDR3 protein. The repertoire consists of roughly 7,400 distinct CDR3 sequences, with approximately 55% occurring once and the leading ten covering about a sixth. These receptors lack a known antigen. The treatment denotes: 10-day PBMC culture with coronavirus spike peptide pools or control peptides (ViraFEST assay). Pre-COVID-19 pandemic sampling (2011-2018) yielded the unexposed donor's CD4+ T cells. Material for sequencing was CD4+ T cells from blood, cultured in vitro. The receptors were sampled from a human donor in good health.

The gene calls are TRBV10-2 and TRBJ1-5, with D unresolved. The CDR3 runs to 13 residues. V shed 7 bases and J shed 0 bases, with 7 bases lying between them. Germline lookup yields CDR1 WSHSY and CDR2 SAAADI. The CDR3 DNA reads TGCGCCAGCACATCTGGTAGCAATCAGCCCCAGCATTTT. Amino acids: CASTSGSNQPQHF.

This chain links TRBV20-1 with TRBJ1-2; tentatively, D is TRBD1 (5 bases). From germline, CDR1 is DFQATT and CDR2 SNEGSKA (reference sequence). V was shortened by 2 bases and J by 4 bases, with 14 bases between the two germline ends. This CDR3 comprises 14 residues. In DNA form, the CDR3 reads TGCAGTGCTAGACAGGGAGCCTCCGGCTATGGCTACACCTTC. Translating gives CSARQGASGYGYTF.

The chain is built from TRBV6-1 and TRBJ2-7; D not certain. Trimming took off 7 bases at V and 3 bases at J, with 19 bases between the two ends. CDR1 and CDR2 from the germline V gene are MNHNS and SASEGT. The CDR3 covers 15 residues. CDR3 sequence: CASIQQGLFGYEQYF. CDR3 in DNA: TGTGCCAGCATTCAGCAAGGGTTGTTCGGCTACGAGCAGTACTTC.

V gene TRBV19 combines with J gene TRBJ2-7, with D unclear. The CDR3 contains 13 residues. Trimming stripped 5 bases from V and 3 bases from J, with 11 bases between. In germline, CDR1 is LNHDA, CDR2 SQIVND (reference sequence). The CDR3 DNA reads as TGTGCCAGTAGTTTTCGGGCTAACTACGAGCAGTACTTC. It encodes CASSFRANYEQYF.

The rearrangement links TRBV28 to TRBJ2-1, with D hard to call. This CDR3 is built from 11 residues. CDR1 is MDHEN, CDR2 SYDVKM, per germline. V lost 4 bases and J lost 10, with 8 bases in between. CDR3 in amino acids: CASSSVGEQFF. The CDR3 DNA is TGTGCCAGCAGTTCGGTCGGAGAGCAGTTCTTC.

The rearrangement links TRBV6-1 to TRBJ1-2; maybe TRBD1 (5 bases). Between the trimmed V and J ends, which lost 7 bases and 4 bases, there was a span of 16 bases. This CDR3 has 14 residues. Germline V gives CDR1 MNHNS, CDR2 SASEGT. The CDR3 is CASKLGVGVYGYTF. The CDR3 DNA reads as TGTGCCAGCAAGTTGGGGGTTGGGGTCTATGGCTACACCTTC.

This clonotype was recorded a few times. The gene calls are TRBV7-9 and TRBJ1-1; TRBD1 aligns across 10 bases. This CDR3 is 14 amino acids long. Germline V CDR1 and CDR2: SEHNR, FQNEAQ (reference sequence). J was trimmed by 11 bases and V by 4 bases; bases with no gene match: 10. The CDR3 DNA sequence: TGTGCCAGCAGCTCTCGACAGGGGGCCAATGTGGCTTTCTTT. This translates into CASSSRQGANVAFF.

The sample holds a few counts of this clonotype. This chain joins TRBV20-1 and TRBJ2-1, with TRBD2 as a possible D gene (5 bases). Trimming took off 2 bases at V and 2 bases at J, with 13 bases between the two ends. This CDR3 is 15 amino acids long. Germline-derived CDR1 and CDR2 are DFQATT and SNEGSKA (reference sequence). The CDR3 protein is CSARMPGFTYNEQFF. DNA for the CDR3: TGCAGTGCTAGAATGCCGGGGTTTACCTACAATGAGCAGTTCTTC.

This clonotype showed up just once. The V and J genes are TRBV11-2 and TRBJ2-5, with D hard to call. This CDR3 has 15 residues. CDR1 is SGHAT, CDR2 FQNNGV, per germline. Trimming took 1 base from V and 3 from J, leaving 12 bases between them. The CDR3 loop is CASSLGMRGEETQYF. The CDR3 coding sequence is TGTGCCAGCAGCTTAGGAATGAGAGGAGAAGAGACCCAGTACTTC.

The V and J genes are TRBV27 and TRBJ2-3; 9 positions match TRBD2. CDR1 is MNHEY and CDR2 is SMNVEV in the germline V gene (reference sequence). V lost 6 bases and J lost 1; bases outside the gene matches: 8. This CDR3 is built from 16 residues. The CDR3 loop is CASRAGGVVGTDTQYF. The CDR3 bases are TGTGCCAGCAGAGCGGGAGGTGTGGTTGGCACAGATACGCAGTATTTT.

The V gene is TRBV4-1, the J gene TRBJ1-2; perhaps TRBD1 as D (5 bases). V lost 0 bases and J 5 bases, leaving 7 bases between the germline ends. The CDR3 length is 13 residues. CDR1 and CDR2 (germline): MGHRA, YSYEKL. The CDR3, as DNA: TGCGCCAGCAGCCAAGAAAGACAGTATGGCTACACCTTC. Protein: CASSQERQYGYTF.

The gene calls are TRBV5-4 and TRBJ1-2; perhaps TRBD1 as D (6 bases). This CDR3 has 14 residues. Trimming cost V 2 bases and J 3 bases, with 11 bases left between them. Per germline, CDR1 SGHNT and CDR2 YYREEE (reference sequence). CDR3 amino acids: CASSFRGADYGYTF. Written as DNA, the CDR3 is TGTGCCAGCAGCTTTCGGGGGGCAGACTATGGCTACACCTTC.

The genes are TRBV29-1 and TRBJ2-3; D perhaps matches TRBD1 (6 bases). CDR1 is SQVTM and CDR2 is ANQGSEA in the germline V gene. The CDR3 is made up of 14 amino acids. V shed 4 bases and J shed 0 bases, with 11 bases lying between them. This CDR3 is CSVVTGTSTDTQYF. The CDR3 bases are TGCAGCGTTGTGACAGGAACTAGCACAGATACGCAGTATTTT.

This clonotype showed up just once. The junction departs from germline at one end; a sequencing error may be responsible. The rearrangement joins TRBV18 to TRBJ2-7; TRBD2 is a possible D gene (6 bases). This CDR3 has 16 residues. Germline V gene sequence: CDR1 KGHSH, CDR2 LQKENI. The CDR3 coding sequence is TGTGCCAGCTCTCCACCGGGACTGCCCGACCTAGACGAGCAGTACTTC. Its translation: CASSPPGLPDLDEQYF.

The chain uses TRBV5-1 and TRBJ2-3, with D possibly being TRBD2 (6 bases). Trimming left V 1 base short and J 5 bases short, with 20 bases between. Germline assignment: CDR1 SGHRS and CDR2 YFSETQ. The CDR3 sequence is 17 residues long. The chain's CDR3 is CASSLLIGTGVGDTQYF. The CDR3, as DNA: TGCGCCAGCAGCTTGCTGATAGGGACGGGGGTAGGAGATACGCAGTATTTT.

V is TRBV5-1 and J is TRBJ2-3; a weak D match, TRBD1 (6 bases). V was clipped by 5 bases and J by 4 bases, with 14 bases between them. The CDR3 spans 14 residues. CDR1 and CDR2 (germline): SGHRS, YFSETQ. CDR3 nucleotide sequence: TGCGCCAGCAGTTCACAGGGCTTTTCAGATACGCAGTATTTT. It encodes CASSSQGFSDTQYF.

V and J are TRBV7-6 and TRBJ2-5; TRBD2 aligns across 7 bases. V shed 5 bases and J 2 bases; nucleotides not matched to a gene: 14. Germline CDR1 reads SGHVS; CDR2 reads FNYEAQ. This CDR3 is built from 17 residues. The CDR3 sequence is CASSPAFSGHAQETQYF. CDR3 in DNA: TGTGCCAGCAGCCCCGCATTTAGCGGGCACGCACAAGAGACCCAGTACTTC.

The chain joins TRBV2 to TRBJ2-5, with unresolved D. Between the trimmed V and J ends, which lost 3 bases and 3 bases, there was a span of 5 bases. The germline V gene has CDR1 SNHLY and CDR2 FYNNEI. The CDR3 is 12 residues long. The CDR3 bases are TGTGCCAGCAGTGAGGCAGAAGAGACCCAGTACTTC. As protein: CASSEAEETQYF.

The rearrangement joins TRBV28 to TRBJ2-1; a weak D match, TRBD2 (6 bases). V was trimmed by 5 bases and J by 2 bases, leaving 16 bases between them. Germline V gene lookup returns CDR1 MDHEN and CDR2 SYDVKM. The CDR3 runs to 16 residues. CDR3 residues: CASSTPGLGAYNEQFF. DNA for the CDR3: TGTGCCAGCAGTACCCCGGGACTGGGGGCCTACAATGAGCAGTTCTTC.

The V call is TRBV14, the J call TRBJ1-6; 9 nucleotides agree with TRBD1. The CDR3 extends over 15 amino acids. V was clipped by 1 base and J by 7 bases; unmatched bases: 2. From germline, CDR1 is SGHDN and CDR2 FVKESK. The CDR3 reads CASSQAGTGNSPLHF. In DNA form, the CDR3 reads TGTGCCAGCAGCCAAGCTGGGACAGGGAATTCACCCCTCCACTTT.

This rearrangement joins TRBV19 to TRBJ2-3, with 8 bases lining up with TRBD2. CDR3 length: 15 residues. Germline loops: CDR1 LNHDA, CDR2 SQIVND (reference sequence). The trim removed 5 bases at V and 9 bases at J, leaving 13 bases unmatched. For the CDR3, the DNA is TGTGCCAGTAGTCCGCTGGGGCTAGCGGGTCGCACGCAGTATTTT. This sequence encodes CASSPLGLAGRTQYF.

This clonotype was recorded a few times. The chain uses TRBV20-1 and TRBJ1-1; no reliable D call. Trimming shortened V by 4 bases and J by 3 bases, and 12 bases separated the two germline ends. Germline V lookup: CDR1 DFQATT, CDR2 SNEGSKA (reference sequence). The CDR3 has 13 amino acids. The CDR3 here is CSANKGAYTEAFF. The CDR3 DNA reads TGCAGTGCTAATAAGGGAGCCTACACTGAAGCTTTCTTT.

This clonotype ranks as medium-sized. J is TRBJ1-4 and V is TRBV27; the D gene is possibly TRBD1 (5 bases). There are 14 residues in the CDR3. Per germline, CDR1 MNHEY and CDR2 SMNVEV (reference sequence). Trimming took 6 bases from V and 5 from J, leaving 13 bases between them. The CDR3: CASRRGAGNEKLFF. Written as DNA, the CDR3 is TGTGCCAGCAGAAGAGGGGCAGGGAATGAAAAACTGTTTTTT.

The genes are TRBV28 and TRBJ1-6; 8 nucleotides agree with TRBD1. V was clipped by 6 bases and J by 8 bases; unmatched bases: 18. There are 18 residues in the CDR3. Germline V gives CDR1 MDHEN, CDR2 SYDVKM. The CDR3 sequence: CASSNYRRFEQGDSPLHF. In DNA form, the CDR3 reads TGTGCCAGCAGCAACTATCGTAGGTTTGAACAGGGGGATTCACCCCTCCACTTT.

Within the sample, this clonotype is hyperexpanded (1% or more). This chain links TRBV5-1 with TRBJ2-5; D remains unclear. V was shortened by 1 base and J by 5 bases, with 6 bases between the two germline ends. Germline CDR1 is SGHRS and CDR2 is YFSETQ. This CDR3 has 12 amino acids. For the CDR3, the DNA is TGCGCCAGCAGCTTGCAGCTGGAGACCCAGTACTTC. Translating gives CASSLQLETQYF.

The chain links TRBV27 to TRBJ2-6; 10 bases align to TRBD2. J lost 3 bases, V lost 2 bases, and 7 bases had no gene match. Looked up from germline, CDR1 is MNHEY and CDR2 is SMNVEV (reference sequence). The CDR3 has 18 amino acids. The CDR3 here is CASSLGASGRGGANVLTF. As DNA, the CDR3 is TGTGCCAGCAGTTTAGGTGCTAGCGGGAGAGGTGGGGCCAACGTCCTGACTTTC.

The chain combines TRBV20-1 with TRBJ1-1, with a tentative D call TRBD1 (6 bases). The germline gives CDR1 DFQATT, CDR2 SNEGSKA (reference sequence). Trimming cost V 2 bases and J 5 bases, with 18 bases left between them. The CDR3 runs 15 residues. Here the CDR3 reads CSARRWGARFTEAFF. The CDR3 DNA reads as TGCAGTGCTAGACGTTGGGGGGCTCGATTTACTGAAGCTTTCTTT.

The genes are TRBV7-9 and TRBJ1-1; D is uncertain. Germline lookup yields CDR1 SEHNR and CDR2 FQNEAQ (reference sequence). The length of the CDR3 is 10 residues. The germline V and J ends were trimmed by 5 bases and 7 bases, with 5 bases remaining between them. The CDR3, as DNA: TGTGCCAGCAGCCGAATTGAAGCTTTCTTT. This gives the protein CASSRIEAFF. Together with reference TRBV7-9 and TRBJ1-1, the CDR3 gives the full variable domain: DTGVSQNPRHKITKRGQNVTFRCDPISEHNRLYWYRQTLGQGPEFLTYFQNEAQLEKSRLLSDRFSAERPKGSFSTLEIQRTEQGDSAMYLCASSRIEAFFGQGTRLTVV.